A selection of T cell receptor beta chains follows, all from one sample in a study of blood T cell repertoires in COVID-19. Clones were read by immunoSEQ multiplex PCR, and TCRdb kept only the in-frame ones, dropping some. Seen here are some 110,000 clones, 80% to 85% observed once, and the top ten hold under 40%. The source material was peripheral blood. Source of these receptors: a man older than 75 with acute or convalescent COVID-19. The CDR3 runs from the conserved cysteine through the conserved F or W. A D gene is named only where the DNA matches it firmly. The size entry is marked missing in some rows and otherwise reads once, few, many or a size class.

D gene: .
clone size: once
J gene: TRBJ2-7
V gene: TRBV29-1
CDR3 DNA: TGCAGCGGCGGAAGCTCCTACGAGCAGTACTTC
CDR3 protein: CSGGSSYEQYF

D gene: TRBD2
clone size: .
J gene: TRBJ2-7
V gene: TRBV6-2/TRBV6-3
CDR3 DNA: TGTGCCAGCAGTTACAGGCCTAGCGGGAGGCTTTACGAGCAGTACTTC
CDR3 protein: CASSYRPSGRLYEQYF

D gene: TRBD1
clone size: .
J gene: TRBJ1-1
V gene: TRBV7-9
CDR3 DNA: TGTGCCAGCAGCTGGACAGGCAACACTGAAGCTTTCTTT
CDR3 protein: CASSWTGNTEAFF

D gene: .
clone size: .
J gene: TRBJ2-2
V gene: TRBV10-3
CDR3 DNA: TGTGCCATCAGTGGGGGCCCGAACACCGGGGAGCTGTTTTTT
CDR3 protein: CAISGGPNTGELFF

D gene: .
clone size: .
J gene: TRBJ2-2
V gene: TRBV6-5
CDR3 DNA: TGTGCCAGCACCAACCTACCGAACACCGGGGAGCTGTTTTTT
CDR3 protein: CASTNLPNTGELFF

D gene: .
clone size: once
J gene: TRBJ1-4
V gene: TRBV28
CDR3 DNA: TGTGCCAGCAGTTTGGAGGGGGAAAAACTGTTTTTT
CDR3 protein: CASSLEGEKLFF

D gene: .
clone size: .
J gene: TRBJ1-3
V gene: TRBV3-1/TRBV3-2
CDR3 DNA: TGTGCCAGCAGCCAAGAGGGCTCCGGAAACACCATATATTTT
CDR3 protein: CASSQEGSGNTIYF

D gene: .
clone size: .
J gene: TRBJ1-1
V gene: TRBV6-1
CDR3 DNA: TGTGCCAGCAGTGAAACACACAACACTGAAGCTTTCTTT
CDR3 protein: CASSETHNTEAFF

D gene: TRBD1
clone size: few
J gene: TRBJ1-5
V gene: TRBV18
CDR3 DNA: TGTGCCAGCTCAGTCCGGCCTTTGGACAGGGAAAGCAATCAGCCCCAGCATTTT
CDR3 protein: CASSVRPLDRESNQPQHF

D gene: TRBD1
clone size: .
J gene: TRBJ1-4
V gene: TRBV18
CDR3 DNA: TGTGCCAGCTCACAACTGGGACAGAGGTCGTTTGAAAAACTGTTTTTT
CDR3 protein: CASSQLGQRSFEKLFF

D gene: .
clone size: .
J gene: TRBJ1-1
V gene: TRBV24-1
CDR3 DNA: TGTGCCACCAGTGACCGCACTGAAGCTTTCTTT
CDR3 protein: CATSDRTEAFF

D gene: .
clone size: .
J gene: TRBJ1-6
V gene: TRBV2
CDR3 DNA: TGTGCCAGCAGTCTAAGAGCAGGGATAAATTCACCCCTCCACTTT
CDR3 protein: CASSLRAGINSPLHF

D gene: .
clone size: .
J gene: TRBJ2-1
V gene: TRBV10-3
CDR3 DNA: TGTGCCATCAGTGAAGGGGTAACCTACAATGAGCAGTTCTTC
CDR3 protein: CAISEGVTYNEQFF

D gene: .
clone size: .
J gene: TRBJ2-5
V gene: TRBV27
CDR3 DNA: TGTGCCAGCAGTTTAACGCGGGGATGGTACCAAGAGACCCAGTACTTC
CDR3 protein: CASSLTRGWYQETQYF

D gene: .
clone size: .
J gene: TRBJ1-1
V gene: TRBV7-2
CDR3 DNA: TGTGCCAGCAGCTTACGGAGGGAAGCTTTCTTT
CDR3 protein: CASSLRREAFF

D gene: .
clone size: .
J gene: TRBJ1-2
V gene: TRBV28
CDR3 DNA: TGTGCCAGCAGTCGAGGGACATTTGGCTACACCTTC
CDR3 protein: CASSRGTFGYTF

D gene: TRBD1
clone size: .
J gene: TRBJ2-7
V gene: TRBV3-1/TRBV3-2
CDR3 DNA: TGTGCCAGCAGCCAAGGAGGGGGGACAGGTGGCTACGAGCAGTACTTC
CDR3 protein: CASSQGGGTGGYEQYF

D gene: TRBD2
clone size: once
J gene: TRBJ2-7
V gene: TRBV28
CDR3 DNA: TGTGCCAGCAGGAGGACTAGCGGGAGAAGCCACGAGCAGTACTTC
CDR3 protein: CASRRTSGRSHEQYF

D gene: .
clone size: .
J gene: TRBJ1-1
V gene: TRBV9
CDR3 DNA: TGTGCCAGCAGCGTCGTGACTGAAAACACTGAAGCTTTCTTT
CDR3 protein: CASSVVTENTEAFF

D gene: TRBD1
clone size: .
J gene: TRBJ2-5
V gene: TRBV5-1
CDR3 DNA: TGCGCCAGCAGCTCCTATACAGGGGGCGACGAGACCCAGTACTTC
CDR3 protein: CASSSYTGGDETQYF

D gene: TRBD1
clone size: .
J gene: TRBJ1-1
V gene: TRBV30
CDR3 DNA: TGTGCCTGGAGGCGAGGGGGCTCCGTCACTGAAGCTTTCTTT
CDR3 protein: CAWRRGGSVTEAFF

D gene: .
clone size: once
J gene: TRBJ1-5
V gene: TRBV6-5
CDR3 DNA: TGTGCCAGCAGCCCGACAGTAAATAGCAATCAGCCCCAGCATTTT
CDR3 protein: CASSPTVNSNQPQHF

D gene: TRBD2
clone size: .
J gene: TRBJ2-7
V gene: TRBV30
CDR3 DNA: TGTGCCTGGAGTGCGGGACGGTTAGCGGGGCTATCCTACGAGCAGTACTTC
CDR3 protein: CAWSAGRLAGLSYEQYF

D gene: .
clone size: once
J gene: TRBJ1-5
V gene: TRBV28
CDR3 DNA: TGTGCCAGTCTTTACCAAGGGAGTCAGCCCCAGCATTTT
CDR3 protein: CASLYQGSQPQHF

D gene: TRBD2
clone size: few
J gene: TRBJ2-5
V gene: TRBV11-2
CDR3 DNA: TGTGCCAGCAGCGGGGGAGGGTACGGGTCCCAGTACTTC
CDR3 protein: CASSGGGYGSQYF

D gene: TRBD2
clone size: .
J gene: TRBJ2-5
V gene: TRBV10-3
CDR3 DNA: TGTGCCATCAGTGGGACTAGCGGGAGGGCCGGGGAGACCCAGTACTTC
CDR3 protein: CAISGTSGRAGETQYF

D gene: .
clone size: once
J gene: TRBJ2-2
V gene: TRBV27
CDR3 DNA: TGTGCCAGCAGTTTAAGCAGGGTCACCGGGGAGCTGTTTTTT
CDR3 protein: CASSLSRVTGELFF

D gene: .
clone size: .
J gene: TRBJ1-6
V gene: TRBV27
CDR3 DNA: TGTGCCAGCAGGTCTCAAACTCGCAATTCACCCCTCCACTTT
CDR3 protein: CASRSQTRNSPLHF

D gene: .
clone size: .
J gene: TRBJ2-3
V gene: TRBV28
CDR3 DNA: TGTGCCAGCAGTTTAGAGGCTAGCACAGATACGCAGTATTTT
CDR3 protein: CASSLEASTDTQYF

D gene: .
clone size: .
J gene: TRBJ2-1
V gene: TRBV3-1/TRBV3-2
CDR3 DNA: TGTGCCAGCAGCTCCCAGCGGGCAGGGGGTAATGAGCAGTTCTTC
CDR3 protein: CASSSQRAGGNEQFF

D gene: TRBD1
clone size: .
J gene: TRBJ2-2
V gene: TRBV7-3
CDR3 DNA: TGTGCCAGCAGCTTAAAGGGGGACAGGGTGAACACCGGGGAGCTGTTTTTT
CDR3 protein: CASSLKGDRVNTGELFF

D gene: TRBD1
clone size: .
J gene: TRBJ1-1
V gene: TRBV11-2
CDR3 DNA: TGTGCCAGCAGCTTATTATGGGACAGGGCGTCAGCTTTCTTT
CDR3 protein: CASSLLWDRASAFF

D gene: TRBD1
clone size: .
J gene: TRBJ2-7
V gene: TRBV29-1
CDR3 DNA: TGCAGCGTTCGGGACAGTTCCTACGAGCAGTACTTC
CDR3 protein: CSVRDSSYEQYF

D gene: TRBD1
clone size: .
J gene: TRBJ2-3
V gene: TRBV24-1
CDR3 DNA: TGTGCCACCAGTGATTTAGGACAGGGGAGCACAGATACGCAGTATTTT
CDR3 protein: CATSDLGQGSTDTQYF

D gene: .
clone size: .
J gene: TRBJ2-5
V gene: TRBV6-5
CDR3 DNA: TGTGCCAGCAGTTACAATCCCGAAGAGACCCAGTACTTC
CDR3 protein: CASSYNPEETQYF

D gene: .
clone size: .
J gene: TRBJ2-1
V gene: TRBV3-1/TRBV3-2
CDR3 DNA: TGTGCCAGCAGCCAAGGGGGAGTTGCGTACAATGAGCAGTTCTTC
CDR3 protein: CASSQGGVAYNEQFF

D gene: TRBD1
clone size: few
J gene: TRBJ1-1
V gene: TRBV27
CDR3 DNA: TGTGCCAGCAGTCCGAGACAGGGAAGGAACACTGAAGCTTTCTTT
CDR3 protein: CASSPRQGRNTEAFF

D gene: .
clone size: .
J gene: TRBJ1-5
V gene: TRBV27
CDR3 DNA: TGTGCCAGCAGCTCCCAGGGCGCTAGGGGGCAGCCCCAGCATTTT
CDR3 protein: CASSSQGARGQPQHF

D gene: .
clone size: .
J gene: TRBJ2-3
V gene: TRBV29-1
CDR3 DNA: TGCAGCGTTAGCGGGCGGGATACGCAGTATTTT
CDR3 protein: CSVSGRDTQYF

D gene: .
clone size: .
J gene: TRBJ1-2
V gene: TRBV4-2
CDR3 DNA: TGTGCCAGCAGCCAAGACGGGGACTTCTATGGCTACACCTTC
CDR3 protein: CASSQDGDFYGYTF